This TCR beta chain was identified in a study of blood T cell repertoires in COVID-19. Study information: Sample material is recorded as cDNA or gDNA derived from T cells, B-cell-depleted T cells, or PBMCs.

The CDR3 sequence is 16 residues long. Looked up from germline, CDR1 is SGHKS and CDR2 is YYEKEE (reference sequence). The ends lost 4 bases at V and 4 bases at J; junction bases unmatched: 8. Those enrolled in Seattle joined during active infection and were followed longitudinally afterward. Original methodology: Amplified reference gene primers provided the basis for estimating nucleated cell counts. Clones were read by immunoSEQ multiplex PCR, and TCRdb kept only the in-frame ones, dropping some. V, J and clone size derive from that table, while D and trimming were established from the DNA sequence. Among fewer than 250,000 clones, roughly 91% were seen once, and the ten largest hold more than 0.65%.

This clonotype was sampled from a man aged 25-40 years with COVID-19, enrolled during active disease. The J gene is TRBJ1-3, the V gene TRBV5-5; 10 bases agree with TRBD1. Input material: peripheral blood. CDR3 residues: CASSRGTGVRGNTIYF. The CDR3 nucleotides read TGTGCCAGCAGCCGAGGGACAGGGGTTCGGGGAAACACCATATATTTT.